Shown below are 19 T cell receptor beta chains from a single sample sequenced in a study of blood T cells in healthy people across ages. Together with a sample-barcoded 5' primer, a J-beta primer mix was included in a second PCR lasting about 6 to 11 cycles. TCRdb used MiXCR to reprocess the 5' RACE reads, holding one entry per CDR3 protein. Of 1.5 million or so distinct CDR3 sequences in the sample, less than 45% are singletons; the top ten hold over 3.5%. The sequenced sample consisted of blood. The receptor set was obtained from a woman younger than 35 in good health.

The chain couples TRBV28 to TRBJ2-5; either TRBD1 or TRBD2 may supply D (5 bases each). The DNA end favors TRBJ2-1, so the J call may be wrong. The CDR3 length is 15 residues. In germline, CDR1 is MDHEN, CDR2 SYDVKM. The CDR3 DNA follows: TGTGCCAGCAGTTACCCCCGGGACCCTAAAGAGACCCAGTTCTTC. Protein: CASSYPRDPKETQFF.

This clonotype occurred a few times. The V and J genes are TRBV28 and TRBJ2-3; D not resolved. Germline values: CDR1 MDHEN, CDR2 SYDVKM. V was cut by 8 bases and J by 1 base, with 10 bases left in between. The CDR3 sequence is 13 residues long. The CDR3 nucleotides are TGTGCCAGCGGAACTCAGGGCACAGATACGCAGTATTTT. It encodes CASGTQGTDTQYF.

The chain is built from TRBV7-2 and TRBJ1-2, with D maybe TRBD1 (5 bases). CDR3 length: 16 residues. Trimming removed 6 bases at V and 5 bases at J, with 22 bases between. Germline V CDR1 and CDR2: SGHTA, FQGNSA. CDR3 loop: CASRTQAGPSRYGYTF. In nucleotides, the CDR3 is TGTGCCAGCAGGACCCAGGCGGGGCCGAGTCGATATGGCTACACCTTC.

This clonotype showed up many times. V gene TRBV3-1 combines with J gene TRBJ2-4; unclear D gene. V was shortened by 4 bases and J by 0 bases, with 10 bases between the two germline ends. The CDR3 has 15 amino acids. Germline-derived CDR1 and CDR2 are LGHDT and YNNKEL (reference sequence). The CDR3 nucleotides are TGTGCCAGCAGCCCGAGACAACTAGCCAAAAACATTCAGTACTTC. As protein: CASSPRQLAKNIQYF.

This clonotype was recorded a few times. This chain connects TRBV4-1 to TRBJ2-1; D is undetermined. Trimming took off 0 bases at V and 2 bases at J, with 11 bases between the two ends. CDR1 is MGHRA, CDR2 YSYEKL, per germline. The CDR3 is 16 residues long. The CDR3 coding sequence is TGCGCCAGCAGCCAAGAGATTAGTTGCCCCTACAATGAGCAGTTCTTC. This encodes CASSQEISCPYNEQFF.

The chain is built from TRBV12-3 or TRBV12-4 and TRBJ2-1; 11 bases are shared with TRBD2. CDR3 size: 16 residues. Trimming cost V 6 bases and J 3 bases; bases outside gene matches: 7. The CDR3 spells CASRGSSGGFYNEQFF. The CDR3 nucleotides read TGTGCCAGCAGAGGATCTAGCGGGGGGTTCTACAATGAGCAGTTCTTC.

The rearrangement joins TRBV6-4 to TRBJ2-5; tentative D call: TRBD2 (6 bases). Germline values: CDR1 MRHNA, CDR2 SNTAGT. Trimming took 0 bases from V and 9 from J, leaving 11 bases between them. The CDR3 extends over 13 amino acids. In DNA, the CDR3 is TGTGCCAGCAGTGACTCGAGTACGGGAGCCCAGTACTTC. Protein: CASSDSSTGAQYF.

The chain recombines TRBV12-3 or TRBV12-4 with TRBJ1-2, with TRBD1 as a possible D gene (6 bases). Trimming left V 2 bases short and J 6 bases short, with 13 bases between. This CDR3 is 14 amino acids long. CDR3 in amino acids: CASSLLDRTDGYTF. The CDR3 DNA reads TGTGCCAGCAGTTTATTGGACCGGACAGATGGCTACACCTTC.

V and J are TRBV20-1 and TRBJ2-2; 8 nucleotides match TRBD1. Germline V gene sequence: CDR1 DFQATT, CDR2 SNEGSKA (reference sequence). V shed 0 bases and J 5 bases; nucleotides not matched to a gene: 11. The CDR3 contains 17 residues. CDR3 amino acids: CSARDRRQGAITGELFF. Here the CDR3 DNA reads TGCAGTGCTAGAGATAGGCGGCAGGGGGCGATTACCGGGGAGCTGTTTTTT.

This clonotype was seen a few times. The chain links TRBV27 to TRBJ2-7; TRBD2 agrees at 9 bases. Trimming removed 6 bases from V and 0 bases from J; junction bases left unmatched: 6. The CDR3 runs 15 residues. Germline V gives CDR1 MNHEY, CDR2 SMNVEV (reference sequence). CDR3 DNA: TGTGCCAGCAGCTCCACTAGCGGGTTCTCCTACGAGCAGTACTTC. Its protein is CASSSTSGFSYEQYF.

This clonotype was counted many times. V and J are TRBV25-1 and TRBJ2-1; 10 bases agree with TRBD2. The germline V gene has CDR1 MGHDK and CDR2 SYGVNS. V trimming: 5 bases; J trimming: 4 bases; junction bases outside the gene matches: 8. The CDR3 totals 16 residues. The CDR3 DNA reads as TGTGCCAGCAGTATCCAGCGGGGGGGAGATTACAATGAGCAGTTCTTC. This codes for CASSIQRGGDYNEQFF.

V gene TRBV7-9 combines with J gene TRBJ1-2; tentative D call: TRBD1 (5 bases). The CDR3 length is 15 residues. V lost 5 bases, J lost 4 bases, and 17 bases lay in between. Germline V gene lookup returns CDR1 SEHNR and CDR2 FQNEAQ (reference sequence). This CDR3 reads CASSSPSGGSYGYTF. In nucleotides, the CDR3 is TGTGCCAGCAGCAGTCCTTCTGGGGGTAGCTATGGCTACACCTTC.

Worth noting for this clonotype: An end of the junction does not agree with germline; a read error may underlie this. This sequence joins TRBV7-9 and TRBJ2-1; 8 bases line up with TRBD1. Per germline, CDR1 SEHNR and CDR2 FQNEAQ (reference sequence). The CDR3 has 16 amino acids. The CDR3 region has the DNA TGTGCCAGCAGCAAGGGGGGACAGGCCTACTACAATGGGCAGTTCTTC. Protein product: CASSKGGQAYYNGQFF.

This clonotype was recorded at least ten times. Here the CDR3 reads CASGGRTYAQQYF. In DNA, the CDR3 is TGTGCCAGCGGGGGGAGGACCTACGCTCAGCAGTACTTC. J is TRBJ2-5 and V is TRBV2; D may be TRBD2 (6 bases). CDR3 length: 13 residues. Trimming took 8 bases from V and 11 from J, leaving 21 bases between them. The germline V gene encodes CDR1 SNHLY and CDR2 FYNNEI.

The chain joins TRBV29-1 to TRBJ2-7; weak D call: TRBD1 (5 bases). The CDR3 consists of 12 residues. Trimming removed 5 bases at V and 2 bases at J, with 10 bases between. Germline lookup yields CDR1 SQVTM and CDR2 ANQGSEA. The CDR3 region is CSVLDMTYEQYF. CDR3 bases: TGCAGCGTTTTGGACATGACCTACGAGCAGTACTTC.

This clonotype appeared a few times. The rearrangement links TRBV7-9 to TRBJ1-2; no definite D call. CDR1 and CDR2 from the germline V gene are SEHNR and FQNEAQ (reference sequence). V was pared by 1 base and J by 3 bases, with 12 bases between. CDR3 size: 15 residues. CDR3: CASSLDSGEYYGYTF. CDR3 nucleotide sequence: TGTGCCAGCAGCTTAGATTCAGGAGAATACTATGGCTACACCTTC.

V usage is TRBV6-1 and J usage is TRBJ2-5; 7 bases map to TRBD2. The J call may not be correct, given that the DNA end is closer to TRBJ2-7. Germline CDR1 is MNHNS and CDR2 is SASEGT. CDR3 length: 15 residues. Here the CDR3 reads CASSEDVTSLCEQYF. The DNA for the CDR3 is TGTGCCAGCAGTGAAGATGTGACTAGCTTGTGCGAGCAGTACTTC.

The CDR3 region has the DNA TGCAGCGTTAGGGACAGTGAACTGTTTTTT. This codes for CSVRDSELFF. The V and J genes are TRBV29-1 and TRBJ1-4; 7 bases are a match to TRBD1. The germline CDR1 and CDR2 sequences are SQVTM and ANQGSEA. CDR3 length: 10 amino acids. V shed 5 bases and J 12 bases; nucleotides not matched to a gene: 3.

V gene TRBV6-5 combines with J gene TRBJ2-2; 9 bases align to TRBD1. Trimming at V came to 2 bases and at J to 1 base, leaving 5 bases not matched to a gene. The CDR3 runs to 17 residues. CDR1 and CDR2 (germline): MNHEY, SVGAGI. CDR3 sequence: CASSYRATGGNTGELFF. CDR3 in DNA: TGTGCCAGCAGTTACAGGGCGACAGGGGGGAACACCGGGGAGCTGTTTTTT.